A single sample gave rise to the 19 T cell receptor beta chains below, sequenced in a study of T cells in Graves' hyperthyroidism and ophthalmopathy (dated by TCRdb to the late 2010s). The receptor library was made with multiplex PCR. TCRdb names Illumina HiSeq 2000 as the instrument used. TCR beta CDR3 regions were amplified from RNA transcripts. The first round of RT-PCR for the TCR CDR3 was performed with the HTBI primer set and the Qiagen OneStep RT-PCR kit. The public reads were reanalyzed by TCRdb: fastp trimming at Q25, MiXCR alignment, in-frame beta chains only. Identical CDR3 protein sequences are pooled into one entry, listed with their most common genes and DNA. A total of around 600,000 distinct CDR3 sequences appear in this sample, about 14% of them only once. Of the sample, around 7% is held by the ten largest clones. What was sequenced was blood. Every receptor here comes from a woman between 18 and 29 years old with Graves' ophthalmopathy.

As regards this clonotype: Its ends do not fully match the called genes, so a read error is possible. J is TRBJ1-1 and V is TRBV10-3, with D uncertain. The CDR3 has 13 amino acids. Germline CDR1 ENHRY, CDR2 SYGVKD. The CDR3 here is CASSGAENTEAFF. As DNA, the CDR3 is TGTGCCAGCAGTGGAGCAGAGAACACTGAAGCTTTCTTT.

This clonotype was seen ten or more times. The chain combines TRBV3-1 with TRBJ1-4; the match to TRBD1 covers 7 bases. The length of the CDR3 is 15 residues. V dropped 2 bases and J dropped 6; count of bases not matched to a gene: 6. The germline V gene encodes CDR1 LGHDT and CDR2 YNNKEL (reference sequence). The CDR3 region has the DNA TGTGCCAGCAGCCAACACAGGGGTGCGGATGAAAAACTGTTTTTT. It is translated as CASSQHRGADEKLFF.

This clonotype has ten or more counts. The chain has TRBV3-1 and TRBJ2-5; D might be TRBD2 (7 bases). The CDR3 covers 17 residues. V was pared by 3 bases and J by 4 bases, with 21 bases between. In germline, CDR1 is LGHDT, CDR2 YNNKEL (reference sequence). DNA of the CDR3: TGTGCCAGCAGCCACCTCAGGGGCGGGAGTTTTGCAGAGACCCAGTACTTC. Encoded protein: CASSHLRGGSFAETQYF.

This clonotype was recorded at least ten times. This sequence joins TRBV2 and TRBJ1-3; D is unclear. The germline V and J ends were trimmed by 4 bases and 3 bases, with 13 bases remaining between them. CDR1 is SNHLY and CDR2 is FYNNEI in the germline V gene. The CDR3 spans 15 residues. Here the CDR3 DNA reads TGTGCCAGCAGTGTTAGGTGGGGAGATGGAAACACCATATATTTT. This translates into CASSVRWGDGNTIYF.

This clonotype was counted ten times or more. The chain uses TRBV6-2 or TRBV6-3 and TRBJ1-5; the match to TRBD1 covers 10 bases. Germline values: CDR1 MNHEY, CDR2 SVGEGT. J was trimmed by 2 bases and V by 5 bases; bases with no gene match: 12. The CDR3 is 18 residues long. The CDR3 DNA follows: TGTGCCAGCAGTGCCGGGACAGGGGTCCCGGTCGGCAATCAGCCCCAGCATTTT. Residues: CASSAGTGVPVGNQPQHF.

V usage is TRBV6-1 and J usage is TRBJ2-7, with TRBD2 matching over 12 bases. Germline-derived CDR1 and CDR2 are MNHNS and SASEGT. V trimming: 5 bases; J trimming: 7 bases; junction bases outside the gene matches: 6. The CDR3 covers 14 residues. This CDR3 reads CASSRTSGTGEQYF. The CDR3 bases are TGTGCCAGCAGTAGGACTAGCGGGACTGGGGAGCAGTACTTC.

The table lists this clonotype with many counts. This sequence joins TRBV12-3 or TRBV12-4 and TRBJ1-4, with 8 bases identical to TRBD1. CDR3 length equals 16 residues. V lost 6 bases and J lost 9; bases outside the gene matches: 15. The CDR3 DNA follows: TGTGCCAGCAGCTACCCCCGAGGACAGGGTGCGAAAAAACTGTTTTTT. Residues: CASSYPRGQGAKKLFF.

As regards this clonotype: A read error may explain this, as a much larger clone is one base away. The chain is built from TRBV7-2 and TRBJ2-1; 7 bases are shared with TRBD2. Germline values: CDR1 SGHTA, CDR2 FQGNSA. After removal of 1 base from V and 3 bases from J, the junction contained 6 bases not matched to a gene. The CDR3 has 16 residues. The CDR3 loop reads CASSLGSRESYNEQFF. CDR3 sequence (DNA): TGTGCCAGCAGCTTAGGCTCGCGGGAGAGCTACAATGAGCAGTTCTTC.

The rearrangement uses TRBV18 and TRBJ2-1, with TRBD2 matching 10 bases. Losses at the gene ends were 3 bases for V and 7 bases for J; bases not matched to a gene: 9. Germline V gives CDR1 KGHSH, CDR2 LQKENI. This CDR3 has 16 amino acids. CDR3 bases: TGTGCCAGCTCACCTCGCGTGCTAGCGGGAGTAAATGAGCAGTTCTTC. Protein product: CASSPRVLAGVNEQFF.

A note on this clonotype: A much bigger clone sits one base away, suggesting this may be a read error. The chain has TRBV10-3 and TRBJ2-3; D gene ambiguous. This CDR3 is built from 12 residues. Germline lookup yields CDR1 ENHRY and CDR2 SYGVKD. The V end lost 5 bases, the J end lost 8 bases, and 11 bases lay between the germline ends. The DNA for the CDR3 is TGTGCCATCAGTACCTGGAAGGGTACGCAGTATTTT. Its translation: CAISTWKGTQYF.

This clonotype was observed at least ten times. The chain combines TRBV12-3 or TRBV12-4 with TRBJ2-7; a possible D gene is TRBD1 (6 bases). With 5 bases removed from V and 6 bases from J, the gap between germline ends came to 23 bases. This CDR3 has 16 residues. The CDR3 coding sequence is TGTGCCAGCAGTCTGACCCGAGCAGGGGTTGCCGGCGAGCAGTACTTC. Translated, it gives CASSLTRAGVAGEQYF.

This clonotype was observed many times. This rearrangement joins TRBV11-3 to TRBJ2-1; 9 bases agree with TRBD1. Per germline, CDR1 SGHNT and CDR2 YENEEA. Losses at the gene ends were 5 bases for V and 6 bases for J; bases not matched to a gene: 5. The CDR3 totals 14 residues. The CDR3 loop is CASSPRGQGNEQFF. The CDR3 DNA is TGTGCCAGCAGCCCTAGGGGACAGGGCAATGAGCAGTTCTTC. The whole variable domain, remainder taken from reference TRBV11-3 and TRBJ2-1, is EAGVVQSPRYKIIEKKQPVAFWCNPISGHNTLYWYLQNLGQGPELLIRYENEEAVDDSQLPKDRFSAERLKGVDSTLKIQPAELGDSAVYLCASSPRGQGNEQFFGPGTRLTVL.

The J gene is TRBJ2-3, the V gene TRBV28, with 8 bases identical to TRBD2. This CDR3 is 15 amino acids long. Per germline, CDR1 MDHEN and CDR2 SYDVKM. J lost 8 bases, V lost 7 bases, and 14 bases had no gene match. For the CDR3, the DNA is TGTGCCAGCACCCCCAGAACGGGAGGGCCGATTACGCAGTATTTT. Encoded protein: CASTPRTGGPITQYF.

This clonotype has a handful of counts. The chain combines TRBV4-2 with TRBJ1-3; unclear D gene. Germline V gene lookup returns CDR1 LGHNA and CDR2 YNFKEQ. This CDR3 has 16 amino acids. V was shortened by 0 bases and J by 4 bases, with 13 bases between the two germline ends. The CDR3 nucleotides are TGTGCCAGCAGCCAAGACAGGTCGACTGCCGGAAACACCATATATTTT. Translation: CASSQDRSTAGNTIYF.

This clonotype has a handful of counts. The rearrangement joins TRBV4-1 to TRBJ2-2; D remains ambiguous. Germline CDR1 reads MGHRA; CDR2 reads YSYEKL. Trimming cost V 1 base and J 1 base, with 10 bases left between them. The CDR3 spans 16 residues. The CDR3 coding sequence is TGCGCCAGCAGCCAAGTAAGCCCAGGGAACACCGGGGAGCTGTTTTTT. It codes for CASSQVSPGNTGELFF.

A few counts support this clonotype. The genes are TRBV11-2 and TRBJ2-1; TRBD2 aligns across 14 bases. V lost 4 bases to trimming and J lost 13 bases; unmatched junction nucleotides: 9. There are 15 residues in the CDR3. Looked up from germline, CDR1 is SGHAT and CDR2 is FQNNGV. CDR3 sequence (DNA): TGTGCCAGCAGCTCGACTAGCGGGAGGGCCGGGTCTCAGTTCTTC. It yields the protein CASSSTSGRAGSQFF.

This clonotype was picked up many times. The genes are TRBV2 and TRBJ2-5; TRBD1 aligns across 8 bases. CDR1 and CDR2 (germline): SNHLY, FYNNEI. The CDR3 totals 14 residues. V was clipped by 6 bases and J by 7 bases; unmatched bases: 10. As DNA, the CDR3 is TGTGCCAGCAGAGCCGGGACAGGTGGGGGGACCCAGTACTTC. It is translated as CASRAGTGGGTQYF.

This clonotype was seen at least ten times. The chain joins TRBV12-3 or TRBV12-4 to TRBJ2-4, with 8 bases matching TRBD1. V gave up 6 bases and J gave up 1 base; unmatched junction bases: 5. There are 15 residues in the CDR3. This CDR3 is CASSRQGAAKNIQYF. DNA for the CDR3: TGTGCCAGCAGCAGGCAGGGGGCGGCCAAAAACATTCAGTACTTC.

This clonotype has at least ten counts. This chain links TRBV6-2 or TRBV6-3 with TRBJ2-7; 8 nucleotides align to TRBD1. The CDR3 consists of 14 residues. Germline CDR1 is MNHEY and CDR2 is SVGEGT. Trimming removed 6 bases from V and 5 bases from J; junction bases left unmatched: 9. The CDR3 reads CASSKTGGSDEQYF. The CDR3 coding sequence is TGTGCCAGCAGCAAAACAGGGGGTAGCGACGAGCAGTACTTC.